The 21 T cell receptor beta chains listed next were all sequenced from one sample in a study of identical twins (dated by TCRdb to about 2016). The library was produced with 5' RACE. Instrument on record: Illumina HiSeq 2000. TCRdb ran its own pipeline on the public reads, namely fastp trimming at Q25 and MiXCR clone calling, and kept in-frame beta chains. Duplicate CDR3 protein sequences are folded into a single record with the most common DNA and genes. The sample table shows 300,000 to 400,000 distinct CDR3 sequences, and roughly 9% are seen once. Together, the top ten hold 7.5% to 9.5% of the sample. Source material: naive T cells sorted from blood. The sample's cell subset or site label is to be understood as: cells isolated with a human naive T-cell isolation kit. The source is a woman aged 45-60 years in good health.

This clonotype showed up many times. This chain connects TRBV5-1 to TRBJ2-1; 11 bases align to TRBD2. Germline V gene sequence: CDR1 SGHRS, CDR2 YFSETQ. The CDR3 covers 16 residues. The V and J ends lost 0 bases and 9 bases, in that order; junction bases with no gene match: 8. The DNA for the CDR3 is TGCGCCAGCAGCTTGGACACTAGCGGGAGAATTGTTGAGCAGTTCTTC. It codes for CASSLDTSGRIVEQFF.

The CDR3 DNA reads as TGTGCCAGCAGTTCACCACTGCGGACCGTGGGAATCCAGTACTTC. It translates to CASSSPLRTVGIQYF. The chain joins TRBV6-2 or TRBV6-3 to TRBJ2-5; no clear D gene. The CDR3 runs 15 residues. V lost 4 bases, J lost 10 bases, and 22 bases lay in between. Germline-derived CDR1 and CDR2 are MNHEY and SVGEGT.

The J gene is TRBJ2-3, the V gene TRBV20-1, with TRBD2 matching 14 bases. This CDR3 has 15 amino acids. The germline gives CDR1 DFQATT, CDR2 SNEGSKA (reference sequence). J lost 6 bases, V lost 6 bases, and 8 bases had no gene match. The CDR3 DNA reads as TGCAGTGCCTCCCGGACTAGCGGGAGGATGGATACGCAGTATTTT. Its protein is CSASRTSGRMDTQYF.

This clonotype occurred a few times. The V call is TRBV5-6, the J call TRBJ2-7; D perhaps matches TRBD2 (5 bases). CDR1 and CDR2 from the germline V gene are SGHDT and YYEEEE. CDR3 length: 16 residues. Trimming left V 2 bases short and J 1 base short, with 16 bases between. CDR3 DNA sequence: TGTGCCAGCAGCTTTCGAGCCAGCGGTATTTCCTACGAGCAGTACTTC. The encoded protein is CASSFRASGISYEQYF.

In its sample, this clonotype was seen a few times. The chain recombines TRBV27 with TRBJ1-1; no clear D. The germline gives CDR1 MNHEY, CDR2 SMNVEV (reference sequence). The V end lost 0 bases, the J end lost 1 base, and 6 bases lay between the germline ends. The CDR3 is made up of 14 amino acids. The CDR3 coding sequence is TGTGCCAGCAGTTTATCGATAACGAACACTGAAGCTTTCTTT. Its protein product is CASSLSITNTEAFF.

The chain carries TRBV5-1 and TRBJ2-1, with TRBD2 matching over 7 bases. There are 16 residues in the CDR3. CDR1 and CDR2 (germline): SGHRS, YFSETQ. The junction had 16 bases not matched to a gene; V was cut back by 6 bases and J by 7 bases. The CDR3 reads CASTAGERAPRNEQFF. CDR3 DNA: TGCGCCAGCACCGCGGGAGAACGAGCGCCTAGGAATGAGCAGTTCTTC.

The chain uses TRBV7-2 and TRBJ2-1, with 10 bases matching TRBD2. CDR1 SGHTA and CDR2 FQGNSA come from the germline V gene. J lost 12 bases, V lost 2 bases, and 7 bases had no gene match. This CDR3 has 14 residues. Written as DNA, the CDR3 is TGTGCCAGCAGCTTACGGACTAGCGGAATCCCGCAGTTCTTC. It yields the protein CASSLRTSGIPQFF.

The V and J genes are TRBV10-3 and TRBJ2-7; 9 nucleotides align to TRBD2. The CDR3 extends over 15 amino acids. The V gene end was trimmed by 3 bases and the J gene end by 2 bases; junction bases not matched to a gene: 5. CDR1 and CDR2 (germline): ENHRY, SYGVKD. The CDR3 bases are TGTGCCATCAGTGAACTAGCGGGCGGAACCTACGAGCAGTACTTC. This encodes CAISELAGGTYEQYF.

There are many counts of this clonotype. J is TRBJ2-1 and V is TRBV20-1; D may be TRBD2 (6 bases). The CDR3 runs 14 residues. Germline-derived CDR1 and CDR2 are DFQATT and SNEGSKA (reference sequence). V dropped 3 bases and J dropped 1 base, with 10 bases sitting between them. CDR3 DNA sequence: TGCAGTGCTAGGCGGCTAGCGTCCTACAATGAGCAGTTCTTC. This codes for CSARRLASYNEQFF.

This clonotype was seen repeatedly, ten times or more. The chain links TRBV6-6 to TRBJ2-5; D possibly uses TRBD1 or TRBD2 (5 bases each). From germline, CDR1 is MNHNY and CDR2 SVGAGI (reference sequence). The CDR3 totals 16 residues. The V and J ends lost 2 bases and 4 bases respectively, with 17 bases between them. The CDR3: CASSYPTLGPGETQYF. The CDR3 DNA follows: TGTGCCAGCAGTTACCCGACCCTGGGACCGGGAGAGACCCAGTACTTC.

A word on this clonotype: A read error may explain this, as a much larger clone is one base away. The chain couples TRBV5-1 to TRBJ2-1; 14 bases map to TRBD2. CDR1 is SGHRS and CDR2 is YFSETQ in the germline V gene. The CDR3 extends over 15 amino acids. The CDR3 nucleotides are TGCGCCTGCAGCTTGGGACTAGCGGGAGTAGTTGAGCAGTTCTTC. Translation gives CACSLGLAGVVEQFF.

In its sample, this clonotype was seen a few times. This chain joins TRBV12-3 or TRBV12-4 and TRBJ2-7; tentative D call: TRBD2 (7 bases). This CDR3 is built from 14 residues. Trimming took off 8 bases at V and 1 base at J, with 15 bases between the two ends. This chain's CDR3 is CASGEGGRSYEQYF. The CDR3 region has the DNA TGTGCCAGCGGGGAGGGGGGACGGTCCTACGAGCAGTACTTC.

The table lists this clonotype with a few counts. The rearrangement joins TRBV3-1 to TRBJ2-5; D is uncertain. The V and J ends lost 4 bases and 5 bases respectively, with 11 bases between them. Germline CDR1 reads LGHDT; CDR2 reads YNNKEL (reference sequence). The CDR3 sequence is 13 residues long. The CDR3, as DNA: TGTGCCAGCAGCCGCCCTCTGGGGGAGACCCAGTACTTC. It encodes CASSRPLGETQYF.

The V call is TRBV7-3, the J call TRBJ2-2; maybe TRBD2 (6 bases). Trimming took 2 bases from V and 7 from J, leaving 8 bases between them. CDR3 length equals 13 residues. Germline loops: CDR1 SGHTA, CDR2 FQGTGA. For the CDR3, the DNA is TGTGCCAGCAGCTTATGGAGGGTCGGGGAGCTGTTTTTT. Translating it yields CASSLWRVGELFF.

This clonotype has just a few counts. The chain has TRBV5-1 and TRBJ2-3; 11 bases are shared with TRBD2. The CDR3 is 17 amino acids. Trimming took 2 bases from V and 4 from J; bases not matched to a gene: 9. Germline-derived CDR1 and CDR2 are SGHRS and YFSETQ. CDR3 DNA sequence: TGCGCCAGCAGCTTAGCCCCACTAGCGGGAGTGCCAGATACGCAGTATTTT. Translation: CASSLAPLAGVPDTQYF.

This clonotype was picked up many times. The V and J genes are TRBV4-1 and TRBJ2-1, with D possibly being TRBD1 (5 bases). Germline V gene data show CDR1 as MGHRA and CDR2 as YSYEKL. The CDR3 is 14 amino acids. The germline V and J ends were trimmed by 4 bases and 7 bases, with 14 bases remaining between them. The CDR3 spells CASSPSRGTNEQFF. The DNA for the CDR3 is TGCGCCAGCAGCCCCTCTAGGGGCACGAATGAGCAGTTCTTC.

This chain connects TRBV5-1 to TRBJ1-2, with TRBD1 as a possible D gene (5 bases). CDR3 length equals 14 residues. Germline CDR1 is SGHRS and CDR2 is YFSETQ. The ends were cut back, 4 bases at V and 5 bases at J, with 15 bases in the middle. CDR3: CASSPMGRFYGYTF. The CDR3 region has the DNA TGCGCCAGCAGCCCAATGGGACGGTTTTATGGCTACACCTTC.

In this sample, this clonotype turned up once. V is TRBV25-1 and J is TRBJ1-1, with D unresolved. The CDR3 consists of 12 residues. V lost 3 bases and J 6 bases, leaving 8 bases between the germline ends. Germline V CDR1 and CDR2: MGHDK, SYGVNS. The DNA for the CDR3 is TGTGCCAGCAGTGAGGGTAGGGCTGAAGCTTTCTTT. It specifies CASSEGRAEAFF.

V and J are TRBV27 and TRBJ2-1, with 8 bases lining up with TRBD1. The ends lost 2 bases at V and 2 bases at J; junction bases unmatched: 2. CDR3 length: 15 residues. Germline V gene data show CDR1 as MNHEY and CDR2 as SMNVEV (reference sequence). DNA for the CDR3: TGTGCCAGCAGTTTAGGGACAGGAACCTACAATGAGCAGTTCTTC. Residues: CASSLGTGTYNEQFF.

V gene TRBV24-1 combines with J gene TRBJ2-3; 11 bases map to TRBD2. The CDR3 length is 16 residues. Germline V gene lookup returns CDR1 KGHDR and CDR2 SFDVKD. The junction had 7 bases not matched to a gene; V was cut back by 4 bases and J by 5 bases. CDR3 DNA sequence: TGTGCCACCAGTGACCCTGGACTAGCGGGTGGAGATACGCAGTATTTT. Its protein product is CATSDPGLAGGDTQYF.

The CDR3 region is CASSPDSRSSYNEQFF. The DNA for the CDR3 is TGCGCCAGCAGCCCCGACAGCCGTAGCTCCTACAATGAGCAGTTCTTC. V is TRBV5-1 and J is TRBJ2-1; TRBD1 might be the D (5 bases). The germline CDR1 and CDR2 sequences are SGHRS and YFSETQ. The CDR3 covers 16 residues. Trimming shortened V by 4 bases and J by 0 bases, and 14 bases separated the two germline ends.